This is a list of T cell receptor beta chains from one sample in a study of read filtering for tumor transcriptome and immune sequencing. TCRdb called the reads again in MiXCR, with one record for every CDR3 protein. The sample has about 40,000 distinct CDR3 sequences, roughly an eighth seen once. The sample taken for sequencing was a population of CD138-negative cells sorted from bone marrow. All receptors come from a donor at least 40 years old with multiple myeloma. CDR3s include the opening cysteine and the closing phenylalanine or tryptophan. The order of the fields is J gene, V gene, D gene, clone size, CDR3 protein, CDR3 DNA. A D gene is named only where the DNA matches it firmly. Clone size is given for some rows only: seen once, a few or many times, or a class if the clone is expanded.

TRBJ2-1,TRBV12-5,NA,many,CASGLGQSRGNEQFF,TGTGCTAGTGGTTTAGGCCAGTCCCGCGGTAATGAGCAGTTCTTC
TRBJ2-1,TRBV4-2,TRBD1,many,CASSPTGTEGNEQFF,TGTGCCAGCAGTCCAACCGGGACAGAGGGGAATGAGCAGTTCTTC
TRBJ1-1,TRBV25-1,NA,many,CASKGGPNTEAFF,TGTGCCAGCAAAGGCGGACCGAACACTGAAGCTTTCTTT
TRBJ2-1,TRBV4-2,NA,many,CASSREPSASYNEQFF,TGTGCCAGCAGCCGCGAGCCGAGCGCCTCCTACAATGAGCAGTTCTTC
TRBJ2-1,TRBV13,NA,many,CASIGANEQFF,TGTGCCAGTATCGGGGCCAATGAGCAGTTCTTC
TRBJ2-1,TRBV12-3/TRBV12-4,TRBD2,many,CASSLVLAGSYNEQFF,TGTGCCAGCAGTTTAGTGCTAGCGGGCTCCTACAATGAGCAGTTCTTC
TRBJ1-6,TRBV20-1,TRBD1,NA,CSARTQPGQDNSPLHF,TGCAGTGCTAGAACCCAACCGGGACAGGACAATTCACCCCTCCACTTT
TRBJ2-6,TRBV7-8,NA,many,CASSQTGLSGANVLTF,TGTGCCAGCAGCCAAACTGGGCTCTCTGGGGCCAACGTCCTGACTTTC
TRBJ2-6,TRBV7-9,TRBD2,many,CASSLGGTGANVLTF,TGTGCCAGCAGCTTGGGGGGGACTGGGGCCAACGTCCTGACTTTC
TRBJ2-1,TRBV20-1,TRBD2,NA,CSARWTSVSNEQFF,TGCAGTGCCAGGTGGACTAGCGTGTCCAATGAGCAGTTCTTC
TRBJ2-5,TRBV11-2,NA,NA,CASSLAGSPSGTQYF,TGTGCCAGCAGCTTAGCGGGCTCGCCGAGCGGGACCCAGTACTTC
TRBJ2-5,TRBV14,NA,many,CASSQGSTGQETQYF,TGTGCCAGCAGCCAAGGGTCGACAGGACAAGAGACCCAGTACTTC
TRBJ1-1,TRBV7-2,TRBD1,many,CASSPDRVPTEAFF,TGTGCCAGCAGCCCAGACAGGGTCCCCACTGAAGCTTTCTTT
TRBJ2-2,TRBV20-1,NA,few,CSARSTGVRTGELFF,TGCAGTGCTAGAAGTACGGGGGTTCGAACCGGGGAGCTGTTTTTT
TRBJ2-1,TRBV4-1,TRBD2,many,CASSQVGLAGLNEQFF,TGCGCCAGCAGCCAAGTGGGACTAGCGGGCCTCAATGAGCAGTTCTTC
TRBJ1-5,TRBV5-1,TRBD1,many,CASSWTGTVNQPQHF,TGCGCCAGCAGCTGGACCGGGACAGTCAATCAGCCCCAGCATTTT
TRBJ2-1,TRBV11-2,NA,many,CASSSVSANNEQFF,TGTGCCAGCAGCTCTGTCAGTGCTAACAATGAGCAGTTCTTC
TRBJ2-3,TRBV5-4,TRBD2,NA,CASSRLIGGRGPDTQYF,TGTGCCAGCAGCCGTCTCATCGGCGGGAGAGGGCCAGATACGCAGTATTTT
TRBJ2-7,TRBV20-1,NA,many,CSTGTSSSYEQYF,TGCAGTACCGGGACTTCGAGCTCCTACGAGCAGTACTTC
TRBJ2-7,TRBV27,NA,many,CASSFLADSSYEQYF,TGTGCCAGCAGTTTTCTAGCGGACAGCTCCTACGAGCAGTACTTC
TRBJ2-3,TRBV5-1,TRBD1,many,CASCRGQGIQDTQYF,TGCGCCAGCTGTAGGGGGCAGGGAATACAAGATACGCAGTATTTT
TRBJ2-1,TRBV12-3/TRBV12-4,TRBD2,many,CASSFGPGTREGQFF,TGTGCCAGCAGTTTTGGGCCCGGGACTAGGGAGGGGCAGTTCTTC
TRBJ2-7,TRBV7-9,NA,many,CASSAGLLYEQYF,TGTGCCAGCAGCGCTGGACTTCTCTACGAGCAGTACTTC
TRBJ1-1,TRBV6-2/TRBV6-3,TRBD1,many,CASSGTGFAAFF,TGTGCCAGCAGTGGGACAGGGTTTGCGGCTTTCTTT
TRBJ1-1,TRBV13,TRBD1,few,CSSSPYGQGNTEAFF,TGTTCCAGCAGCCCGTACGGACAGGGCAACACTGAAGCTTTCTTT
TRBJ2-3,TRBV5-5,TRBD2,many,CASSLGLAGRADTQYF,TGTGCCAGCAGCTTGGGCCTAGCGGGAAGGGCAGATACGCAGTATTTT
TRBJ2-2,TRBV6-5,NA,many,CASSWDSVDTGELFF,TGTGCCAGCAGTTGGGACTCCGTTGATACCGGGGAGCTGTTTTTT
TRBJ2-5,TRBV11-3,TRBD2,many,CASSPATSGRAQTQYF,TGTGCCAGCAGCCCAGCGACTAGCGGGAGGGCCCAGACCCAGTACTTC
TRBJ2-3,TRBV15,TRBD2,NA,CATSSISGSPTDTQYF,TGTGCCACCAGCTCAATCAGCGGGAGCCCCACAGATACGCAGTATTTT
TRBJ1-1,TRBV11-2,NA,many,CASSLDQRLNTEAFF,TGTGCCAGCAGCTTAGATCAGCGGCTGAACACTGAAGCTTTCTTT
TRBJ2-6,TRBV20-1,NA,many,CSARDPPGRSSGANVLTF,TGCAGTGCTAGAGATCCCCCAGGTCGCAGCTCTGGGGCCAACGTCCTGACTTTC
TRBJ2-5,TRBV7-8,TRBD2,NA,CASSLAGTAGVGETQYF,TGTGCCAGCAGCTTAGCGGGTACAGCGGGAGTCGGAGAGACCCAGTACTTC